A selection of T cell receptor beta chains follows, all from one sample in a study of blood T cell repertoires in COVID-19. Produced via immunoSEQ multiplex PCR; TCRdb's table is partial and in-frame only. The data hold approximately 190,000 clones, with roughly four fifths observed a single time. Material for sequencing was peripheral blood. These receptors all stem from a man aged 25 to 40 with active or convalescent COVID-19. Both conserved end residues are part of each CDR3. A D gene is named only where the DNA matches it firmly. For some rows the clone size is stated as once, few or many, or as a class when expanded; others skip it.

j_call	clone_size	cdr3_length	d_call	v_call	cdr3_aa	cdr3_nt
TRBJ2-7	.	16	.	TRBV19	CASSIQGLTSSYEQYF	TGTGCCAGTAGTATACAGGGACTCACAAGCTCCTACGAGCAGTACTTC
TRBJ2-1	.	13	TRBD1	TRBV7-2	CASSPMTGNEQFF	TGTGCCAGCAGCCCGATGACAGGGAATGAGCAGTTCTTC
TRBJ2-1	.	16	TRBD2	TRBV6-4	CASSVQAGGQGNEQFF	TGTGCCAGCAGTGTCCAAGCGGGGGGGCAGGGGAATGAGCAGTTCTTC
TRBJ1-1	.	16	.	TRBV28	CAAVAPHSLLNTEAFF	TGTGCCGCTGTGGCCCCCCACAGCCTTTTGAACACTGAAGCTTTCTTT
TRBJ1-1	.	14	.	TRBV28	CASSRAREGTEAFF	TGTGCCAGCAGTCGAGCCAGGGAAGGCACTGAAGCTTTCTTT
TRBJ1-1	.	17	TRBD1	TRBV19	CASLPGTGDRSNTEAFF	TGTGCCAGCCTTCCAGGGACAGGGGATCGTTCAAACACTGAAGCTTTCTTT
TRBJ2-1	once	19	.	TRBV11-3	CASSLDILSGGLEANEQFF	TGTGCCAGCAGCTTAGATATTTTATCCGGCGGGTTAGAAGCCAATGAGCAGTTCTTC
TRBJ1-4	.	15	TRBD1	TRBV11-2	CASSLEQGLNEKLFF	TGTGCCAGCAGCTTAGAACAGGGGCTTAATGAAAAACTGTTTTTT
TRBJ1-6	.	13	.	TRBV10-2	CASTGQRNSPLHF	TGCGCCAGCACCGGACAGAGGAATTCACCCCTCCACTTT
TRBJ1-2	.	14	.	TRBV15	CATSISADSYGYTF	TGTGCCACCAGCATCTCGGCGGACAGCTATGGCTACACCTTC
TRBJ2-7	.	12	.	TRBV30	CALGAQGYEQYF	TGTGCCCTCGGAGCTCAGGGGTACGAGCAGTACTTC
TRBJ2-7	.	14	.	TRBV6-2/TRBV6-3	CASSYSREWGEQYF	TGTGCCAGCAGTTACTCGCGGGAATGGGGCGAGCAGTACTTC
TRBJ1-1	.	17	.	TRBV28	CASRRFVGSATNTEAFF	TGTGCCAGCAGACGTTTTGTGGGCTCTGCAACGAACACTGAAGCTTTCTTT
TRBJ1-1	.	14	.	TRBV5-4	CASSLGGMGTEAFF	TGTGCCAGCAGCCTAGGGGGAATGGGAACTGAAGCTTTCTTT
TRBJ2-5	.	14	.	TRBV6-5	CASSYSMGRETQYF	TGTGCCAGCAGTTACTCGATGGGGCGAGAGACCCAGTACTTC
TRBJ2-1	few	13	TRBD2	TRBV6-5	CASRLAGGGEQFF	TGTGCCAGCAGACTAGCGGGAGGAGGGGAGCAGTTCTTC
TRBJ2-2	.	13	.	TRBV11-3	CASSVEGTGELFF	TGTGCCAGCAGCGTCGAGGGCACCGGGGAGCTGTTTTTT
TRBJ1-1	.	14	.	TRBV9	CASSVKAQGTEAFF	TGTGCCAGCAGCGTAAAGGCCCAGGGCACTGAAGCTTTCTTT
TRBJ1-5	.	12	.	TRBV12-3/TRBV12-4	CASSVNSQPQHF	TGTGCCAGCAGTGTAAACAGTCAGCCCCAGCATTTT
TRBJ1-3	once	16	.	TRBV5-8	CASSFLSRQRGNTIYF	TGTGCCAGCAGCTTCCTCTCGCGACAGCGCGGAAACACCATATATTTT
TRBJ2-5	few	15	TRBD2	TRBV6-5	CASSFGLAGGETQYF	TGTGCCAGCAGTTTCGGACTAGCGGGAGGAGAGACCCAGTACTTC
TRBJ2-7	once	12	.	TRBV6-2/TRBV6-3	CASSRTEPEQYF	TGTGCCAGCAGTCGGACAGAACCCGAGCAGTACTTC
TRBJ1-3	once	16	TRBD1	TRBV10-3	CAISPTGTPSGNTIYF	TGTGCCATCAGCCCGACAGGGACACCCTCTGGAAACACCATATATTTT
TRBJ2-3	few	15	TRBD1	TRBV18	CASSPPDRGTDTQYF	TGTGCCAGCTCACCACCGGACAGGGGCACAGATACGCAGTATTTT
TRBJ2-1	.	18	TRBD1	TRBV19	CASSAPSTGVGSYNEQFF	TGTGCCAGTAGTGCCCCCTCCACAGGGGTTGGCTCCTACAATGAGCAGTTCTTC
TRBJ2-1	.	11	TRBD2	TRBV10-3	CAISESGKQFF	TGTGCCATCAGTGAAAGCGGGAAGCAGTTCTTC
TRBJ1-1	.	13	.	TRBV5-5	CASSLHSNTEAFF	TGTGCCAGCAGCTTGCACTCAAACACTGAAGCTTTCTTT
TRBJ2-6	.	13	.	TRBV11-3	CAFQNSGANVLTF	TGTGCCTTCCAGAACTCTGGGGCCAACGTCCTGACTTTC
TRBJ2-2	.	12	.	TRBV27	CASSLRAGELFF	TGTGCCAGCAGTTTGAGAGCCGGGGAGCTGTTTTTT
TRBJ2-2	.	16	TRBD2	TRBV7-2	CASSSLGLAGTGELFF	TGTGCCAGCAGCTCCTTGGGACTAGCGGGCACCGGGGAGCTGTTTTTT
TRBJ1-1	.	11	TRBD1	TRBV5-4	CASSWDRGAFF	TGTGCCAGCAGCTGGGACAGGGGGGCTTTCTTT
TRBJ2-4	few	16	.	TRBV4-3	CASSQDRDWRTDIQYF	TGCGCCAGCAGCCAAGATCGAGACTGGAGGACTGACATTCAGTACTTC
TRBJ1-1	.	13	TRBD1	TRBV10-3	CALRGTENTEAFF	TGTGCCCTCAGGGGGACTGAGAACACTGAAGCTTTCTTT
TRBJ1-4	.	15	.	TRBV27	CASSLGGRTNEKLFF	TGTGCCAGCAGTTTAGGAGGGCGTACTAATGAAAAACTGTTTTTT
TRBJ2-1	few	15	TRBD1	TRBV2	CASSERTGAYNEQFF	TGTGCCAGCAGTGAAAGGACAGGGGCATACAATGAGCAGTTCTTC
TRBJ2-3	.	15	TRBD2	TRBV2	CASSVRTSGTDTQYF	TGTGCCAGCAGTGTTAGGACTAGCGGCACAGATACGCAGTATTTT
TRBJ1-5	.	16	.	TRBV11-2	CASSLGSGQGNQPQHF	TGTGCCAGCAGCTTAGGGAGTGGGCAGGGGAATCAGCCCCAGCATTTT
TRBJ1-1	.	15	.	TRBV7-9	CASRPKDRLNTEAFF	TGTGCCAGCAGACCTAAGGACAGATTGAACACTGAAGCTTTCTTT
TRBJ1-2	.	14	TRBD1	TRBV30	CAWRPGGRRYGYTF	TGTGCCTGGAGACCAGGGGGGAGACGGTATGGCTACACCTTC
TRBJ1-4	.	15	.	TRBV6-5	CASSYSGATNEKLFF	TGTGCCAGCAGTTACTCGGGGGCCACTAATGAAAAACTGTTTTTT
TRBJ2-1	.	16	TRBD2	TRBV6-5	CASSLGGAGYYNEQFF	TGTGCCAGCAGTTTGGGAGGGGCAGGCTATTACAATGAGCAGTTCTTC
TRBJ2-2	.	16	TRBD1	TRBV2	CASSDPRTGITGELFF	TGTGCCAGCAGTGATCCCCGGACAGGGATCACCGGGGAGCTGTTTTTT
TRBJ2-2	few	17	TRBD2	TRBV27	CASSPGTSGAAFGELFF	TGTGCCAGCAGCCCCGGGACTAGCGGGGCAGCCTTCGGGGAGCTGTTTTTT
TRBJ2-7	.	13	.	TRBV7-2	CASSFAGSYEQYF	TGTGCCAGCAGCTTCGCAGGGTCCTACGAGCAGTACTTC
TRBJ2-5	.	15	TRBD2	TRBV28	CASSLVGGGLETQYF	TGTGCCAGCAGTTTGGTCGGGGGGGGCTTAGAGACCCAGTACTTC
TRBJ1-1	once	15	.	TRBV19	CASSNLWGVDTEAFF	TGTGCCAGTAGTAACCTGTGGGGGGTGGACACTGAAGCTTTCTTT
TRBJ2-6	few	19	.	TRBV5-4	CPTIKTTGGPPSGANVLTF	TGTCCCACCATAAAAACGACCGGGGGGCCCCCCTCTGGGGCCAACGTCCTGACTTTC
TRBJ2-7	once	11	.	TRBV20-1	CSAPRSYEQYF	TGCAGTGCTCCCCGGTCCTACGAGCAGTACTTC
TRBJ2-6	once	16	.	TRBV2	CASSLSGSSGANVLTF	TGTGCCAGCAGTCTATCTGGGAGCTCTGGGGCCAACGTCCTGACTTTC
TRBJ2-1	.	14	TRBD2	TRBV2	CASSGLAGGHEQFF	TGTGCCAGCAGTGGACTAGCGGGAGGGCATGAGCAGTTCTTC
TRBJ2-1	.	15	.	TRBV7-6	CASSGFRDIRNEQFF	TGTGCCAGCAGCGGTTTCCGGGACATACGGAATGAGCAGTTCTTC
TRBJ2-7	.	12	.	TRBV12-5	CASGLPPREQYF	TGTGCTAGTGGTTTGCCTCCGCGCGAGCAGTACTTC
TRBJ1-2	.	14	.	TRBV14	CASSFGQGATPSNF	.
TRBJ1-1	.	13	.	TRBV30	CAWSRRGWTEAFF	TGTGCCTGGAGCCGGCGCGGGTGGACTGAAGCTTTCTTT
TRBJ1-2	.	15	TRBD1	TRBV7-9	CASSPGPGQGGGYTF	TGTGCCAGCAGCCCCGGACCGGGACAGGGAGGCGGCTACACCTTC